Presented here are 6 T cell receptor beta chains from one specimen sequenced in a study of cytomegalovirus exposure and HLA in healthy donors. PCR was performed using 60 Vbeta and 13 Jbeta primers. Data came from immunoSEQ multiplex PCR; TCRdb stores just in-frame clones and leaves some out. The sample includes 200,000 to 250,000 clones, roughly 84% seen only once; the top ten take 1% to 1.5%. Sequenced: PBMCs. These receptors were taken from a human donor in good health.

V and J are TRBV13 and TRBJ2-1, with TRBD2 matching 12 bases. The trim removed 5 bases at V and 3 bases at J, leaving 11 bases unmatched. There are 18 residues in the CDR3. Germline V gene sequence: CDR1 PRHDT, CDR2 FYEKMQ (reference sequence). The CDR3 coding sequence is TGTGCCAGCAGCCCCAGACTAGCGGGAGTACCCGGCTACAATGAGCAGTTCTTC. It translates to CASSPRLAGVPGYNEQFF.

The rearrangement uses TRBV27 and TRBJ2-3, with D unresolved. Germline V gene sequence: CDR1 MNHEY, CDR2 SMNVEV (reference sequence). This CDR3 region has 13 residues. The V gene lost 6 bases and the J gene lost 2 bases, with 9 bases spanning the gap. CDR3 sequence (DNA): TGTGCCAGCAGGCCACTCAACACAGATACGCAGTATTTT. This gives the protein CASRPLNTDTQYF.

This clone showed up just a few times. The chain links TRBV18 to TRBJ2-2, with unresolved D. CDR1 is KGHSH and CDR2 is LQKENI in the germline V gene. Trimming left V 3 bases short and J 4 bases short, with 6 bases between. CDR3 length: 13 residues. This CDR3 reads CASSPLLTGELFF. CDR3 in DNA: TGTGCCAGCTCACCTCTTCTCACCGGGGAGCTGTTTTTT.

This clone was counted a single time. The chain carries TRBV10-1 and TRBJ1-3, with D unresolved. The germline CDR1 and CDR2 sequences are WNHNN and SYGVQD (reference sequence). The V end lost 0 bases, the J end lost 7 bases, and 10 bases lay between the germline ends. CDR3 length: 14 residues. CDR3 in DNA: TGCGCCAGCAGTGAGTCGAGGGCGCGGAACACCATATATTTT. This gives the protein CASSESRARNTIYF.

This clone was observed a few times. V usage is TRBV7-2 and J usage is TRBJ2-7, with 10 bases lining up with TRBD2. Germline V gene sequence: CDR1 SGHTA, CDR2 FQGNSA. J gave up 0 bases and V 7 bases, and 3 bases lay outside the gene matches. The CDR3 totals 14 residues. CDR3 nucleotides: TGTGCCAGCAAAGGGACTAGCGTCTCCTACGAGCAGTACTTC. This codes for CASKGTSVSYEQYF.

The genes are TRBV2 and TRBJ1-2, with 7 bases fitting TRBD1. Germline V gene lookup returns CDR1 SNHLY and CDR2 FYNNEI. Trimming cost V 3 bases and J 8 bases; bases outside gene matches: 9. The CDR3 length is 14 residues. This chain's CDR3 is CASSDRDRAGGYTF. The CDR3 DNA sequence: TGTGCCAGCAGTGACCGAGACAGGGCCGGGGGCTACACCTTC.